These 30 T cell receptor beta chains originate from one sample sequenced in a study of cytomegalovirus exposure and HLA in healthy donors. PCR primers comprised 60 Vbeta and 13 Jbeta primers. Profiled with immunoSEQ multiplex PCR; TCRdb holds only in-frame clones, not every one. The sample yields under 200,000 clones, 65% to 90% seen once. What was sequenced was PBMCs. The receptors originated from a woman aged 50 to 60 in good health and CMV-seronegative.

The CDR3 region is CASSLGLKTQYF. CDR3 in DNA: TGTGCCAGCAGTTTAGGCTTGAAGACCCAGTACTTC. The chain recombines TRBV28 with TRBJ2-5; D is unresolved. The CDR3 covers 12 residues. CDR1 and CDR2 (germline): MDHEN, SYDVKM. V gave up 2 bases and J gave up 6 bases, with 7 bases separating them.

The V and J genes are TRBV5-1 and TRBJ2-5; 10 bases agree with TRBD1. Matching the DNA end better, TRBJ2-7 makes the J call doubtful. The CDR3 contains 16 residues. Germline V gene lookup returns CDR1 SGHRS and CDR2 YFSETQ. The CDR3 protein is CASSTGTGVVAYEQYF. Here the CDR3 DNA reads TGCGCCAGCAGTACCGGGACAGGGGTTGTTGCCTACGAGCAGTACTTC.

The chain's CDR3 is CASSSGGEQGFNYGYTF. In nucleotides, the CDR3 is TGTGCCAGCAGTTCGGGGGGAGAACAGGGCTTTAACTATGGCTACACCTTC. V gene TRBV5-4 combines with J gene TRBJ1-2, with D perhaps matching TRBD1 (6 bases). The length of the CDR3 is 17 residues. V was pared by 5 bases and J by 1 base, with 21 bases between. The V gene's germline CDR1 is SGHNT and CDR2 YYREEE (reference sequence).

This clone has a single count. This sequence joins TRBV6-5 and TRBJ2-5; possible D gene TRBD1, 6 bases. CDR1 and CDR2 (germline): MNHEY, SVGAGI. With 7 bases removed from V and 5 bases from J, the gap between germline ends came to 14 bases. There are 13 residues in the CDR3. The CDR3 protein is CASKQGILETQYF. The CDR3 region has the DNA TGTGCCAGCAAACAGGGTATCTTGGAGACCCAGTACTTC.

This rearrangement joins TRBV29-1 to TRBJ2-2; 12 bases match TRBD2. Germline loops: CDR1 SQVTM, CDR2 ANQGSEA. The V segment lost 5 bases and the J segment 4 bases; nucleotides outside the gene matches: 2. CDR3 size: 14 residues. CDR3: CSVPGLAGTGELFF. CDR3 nucleotide sequence: TGCAGCGTTCCGGGACTAGCGGGCACCGGGGAGCTGTTTTTT.

This rearrangement joins TRBV25-1 to TRBJ1-5, with D perhaps TRBD1 (5 bases). Per the germline V gene, CDR1 is MGHDK and CDR2 is SYGVNS. The CDR3 consists of 15 residues. The V and J ends lost 5 bases and 6 bases respectively, with 17 bases between them. CDR3 DNA: TGTGCCAGCAGTCCAGGGTTAGGTGTAGGTCAGCCCCAGCATTTT. Translating it yields CASSPGLGVGQPQHF.

This sequence joins TRBV6-5 and TRBJ2-2; a weak D match, TRBD2 (5 bases). This CDR3 region has 14 residues. Deletions cut 4 bases from V and 1 base from J, with 7 bases between. Germline loops: CDR1 MNHEY, CDR2 SVGAGI. The CDR3 DNA reads TGTGCCAGCAGTTTCGAGGGGAACACCGGGGAGCTGTTTTTT. It codes for CASSFEGNTGELFF.

This chain's CDR3 is CASSTGSFNTGELFF. The CDR3 bases are TGTGCCAGCAGTACCGGGAGCTTCAACACCGGGGAGCTGTTTTTT. This sequence joins TRBV27 and TRBJ2-2, with D possibly matching TRBD2 (6 bases). V was clipped by 5 bases and J by 2 bases, with 12 bases between them. Germline CDR1 is MNHEY and CDR2 is SMNVEV (reference sequence). The CDR3 consists of 15 residues.

The chain uses TRBV30 and TRBJ1-5; 7 nucleotides match TRBD1. Losses at the gene ends were 2 bases for V and 6 bases for J; bases not matched to a gene: 7. The CDR3 spans 14 residues. CDR1 and CDR2 from the germline V gene are GTSNPN and SVGIG (reference sequence). CDR3 amino acids: CAWSPTGVGQPQHF. Here the CDR3 DNA reads TGTGCCTGGAGTCCCACAGGGGTGGGTCAGCCCCAGCATTTT.

Only a few counts were recorded for this clone. This chain uses TRBV19 with TRBJ2-7; tentatively, D is TRBD2 (6 bases). Germline V gene sequence: CDR1 LNHDA, CDR2 SQIVND (reference sequence). The CDR3 consists of 13 residues. Trimming left V 3 bases short and J 3 bases short, with 9 bases between. For the CDR3, the DNA is TGTGCCAGTAGTATGCGGGAAAACTACGAGCAGTACTTC. It codes for CASSMRENYEQYF.

V gene TRBV28 combines with J gene TRBJ2-2; 7 bases are shared with TRBD2. The CDR3 loop spans 19 amino acids. V trimming: 6 bases; J trimming: 0 bases; junction bases outside the gene matches: 16. CDR1 is MDHEN and CDR2 is SYDVKM in the germline V gene. CDR3 in DNA: TGTGCCAGCAGGGGTCTTCGCGGGACTACGGTGCCGAACACCGGGGAGCTGTTTTTT. Translating gives CASRGLRGTTVPNTGELFF. The full variable domain, in which reference TRBV28 and TRBJ2-2 provide the parts outside the CDR3, is DVKVTQSSRYLVKRTGEKVFLECVQDMDHENMFWYRQDPGLGLRLIYFSYDVKMKEKGDIPEGYSVSREKKERFSLILESASTNQTSMYLCASRGLRGTTVPNTGELFFGEGSRLTVL.

The chain joins TRBV10-3 to TRBJ1-2, with 7 nucleotides matching TRBD1. The J segment lost 8 bases and the V segment lost 9 bases, leaving 24 bases of the junction unmatched. The CDR3 extends over 17 amino acids. The V gene's germline CDR1 is ENHRY and CDR2 SYGVKD. The CDR3, as DNA: TGTGCCATATCAGAGTCCGGGTGGAATGGAGGGGGCTCGGGCTACACCTTC. This gives the protein CAISESGWNGGGSGYTF.

The V call is TRBV4-1, the J call TRBJ2-1; TRBD2 matches at 10 bases. The germline gives CDR1 MGHRA, CDR2 YSYEKL. This CDR3 region has 16 residues. With V trimmed by 5 bases and J by 5 bases, 9 bases remained unmatched. As DNA, the CDR3 is TGCGCCAGCAGCTCCTCTAGCGGGAGTATGGACAATGAGCAGTTCTTC. As protein: CASSSSSGSMDNEQFF.

This chain uses TRBV19 with TRBJ1-1; D is possibly TRBD1 (5 bases). The CDR3 covers 14 residues. Germline V gene data show CDR1 as LNHDA and CDR2 as SQIVND (reference sequence). The ends were cut back, 6 bases at V and 1 base at J, with 12 bases in the middle. CDR3 in DNA: TGTGCCAGTAGGAAAGGGGCGGAGAACACTGAAGCTTTCTTT. As protein: CASRKGAENTEAFF.

V gene TRBV2 combines with J gene TRBJ1-2, with 7 positions matching TRBD1. The CDR3 extends over 15 amino acids. Germline values: CDR1 SNHLY, CDR2 FYNNEI. The V and J ends lost 4 bases and 0 bases, in that order; junction bases with no gene match: 5. The DNA of the CDR3 is TGTGCCAGCAGTGGTACAGGGGAATCTAACTATGGCTACACCTTC. Protein product: CASSGTGESNYGYTF.

Notes on this clone: Compared with germline, one end of the junction differs, possibly owing to a read error. The rearrangement joins TRBV7-9 to TRBJ2-4; possible D gene TRBD1, 5 bases. The germline V gene encodes CDR1 SEHNR and CDR2 FQNEAQ (reference sequence). The CDR3 consists of 13 residues. Written as DNA, the CDR3 is TGTTCCAGCAGCTTAGTCCAGGGAAACATTCAGTACTTC. Translating it yields CSSSLVQGNIQYF.

The chain links TRBV5-1 to TRBJ2-3; 8 bases agree with TRBD2. The V gene end was trimmed by 6 bases and the J gene end by 5 bases; junction bases not matched to a gene: 8. The CDR3 loop spans 14 amino acids. Germline CDR1 is SGHRS and CDR2 is YFSETQ. The CDR3 loop reads CASIATGGGDTQYF. Written as DNA, the CDR3 is TGCGCCAGCATCGCCACCGGGGGGGGAGATACGCAGTATTTT.

The chain carries TRBV18 and TRBJ1-2, with 7 bases fitting TRBD1. Germline V gives CDR1 KGHSH, CDR2 LQKENI. The CDR3 consists of 15 residues. The V segment lost 3 bases and the J segment 0 bases; nucleotides outside the gene matches: 4. The CDR3 here is CASSPDGTANYGYTF. The CDR3, as DNA: TGTGCCAGCTCACCTGACGGGACAGCTAACTATGGCTACACCTTC.

The chain employs TRBV20-1 and TRBJ2-5; no clear D gene. Per the germline V gene, CDR1 is DFQATT and CDR2 is SNEGSKA (reference sequence). The V gene lost 3 bases and the J gene lost 5 bases, with 7 bases spanning the gap. The CDR3 runs 11 residues. The CDR3 loop reads CSASHSETQYF. CDR3 coding DNA: TGCAGTGCTAGTCACAGTGAGACCCAGTACTTC.

This clone was observed a single time. The V gene is TRBV30, the J gene TRBJ2-7, with D maybe TRBD2 (8 bases). The CDR3 runs to 16 residues. Trimming removed 3 bases at V and 5 bases at J, with 23 bases between. The germline gives CDR1 GTSNPN, CDR2 SVGIG (reference sequence). The CDR3 is CAWSPGTGAGGDEQYF. CDR3 sequence (DNA): TGTGCCTGGAGCCCAGGAACAGGGGCGGGAGGCGACGAGCAGTACTTC.

This sequence joins TRBV19 and TRBJ2-5; 7 nucleotides match TRBD1. The CDR3 runs 16 residues. V trimming: 3 bases; J trimming: 7 bases; junction bases outside the gene matches: 14. Germline CDR1 reads LNHDA; CDR2 reads SQIVND (reference sequence). CDR3 loop: CASSISPTGSRVTQYF. The CDR3 DNA sequence: TGTGCCAGTAGTATTTCCCCGACAGGGAGCCGAGTGACCCAGTACTTC.

V and J are TRBV28 and TRBJ1-6; TRBD1 might be the D (5 bases). Germline values: CDR1 MDHEN, CDR2 SYDVKM. This CDR3 has 14 amino acids. V lost 6 bases and J 10 bases, leaving 16 bases between the germline ends. The CDR3 sequence: CASRFPGGRSPLHF. The CDR3 region has the DNA TGTGCCAGCAGATTTCCTGGGGGGAGATCACCCCTCCACTTT.

This clone was seen a few times. The J gene is TRBJ2-3, the V gene TRBV6-1; 10 nucleotides line up with TRBD1. The ends lost 7 bases at V and 7 bases at J; junction bases unmatched: 8. The CDR3 extends over 14 amino acids. CDR1 MNHNS and CDR2 SASEGT come from the germline V gene. CDR3 sequence: CASTYDRGRNTQYF. The CDR3, as DNA: TGTGCCAGCACTTACGACAGGGGGCGTAATACGCAGTATTTT.

The chain uses TRBV5-1 and TRBJ1-1; possible D gene TRBD1, 5 bases. This CDR3 has 14 amino acids. CDR1 is SGHRS, CDR2 YFSETQ, per germline. V gave up 4 bases and J gave up 0 bases, with 10 bases separating them. CDR3 residues: CASSPSTVNTEAFF. The CDR3 DNA sequence: TGCGCCAGCAGCCCATCGACAGTGAACACTGAAGCTTTCTTT.

The chain carries TRBV4-1 and TRBJ2-7, with 10 bases aligning to TRBD1. V lost 9 bases to trimming and J lost 5 bases; unmatched junction nucleotides: 7. Germline CDR1 MGHRA, CDR2 YSYEKL. The CDR3 loop spans 13 amino acids. Here the CDR3 reads CASTDRGDNEQYF. The CDR3 coding sequence is TGCGCCAGTACGGACAGGGGGGATAACGAGCAGTACTTC.

This chain joins TRBV5-1 and TRBJ2-1; TRBD2 matches at 13 bases. In germline, CDR1 is SGHRS, CDR2 YFSETQ. CDR3 length: 15 amino acids. J was trimmed by 8 bases and V by 3 bases; bases with no gene match: 5. The DNA of the CDR3 is TGCGCCAGCAGCTCCGGGACTAGCGGGACCGATGAGCAGTTCTTC. Encoded protein: CASSSGTSGTDEQFF.

This clone appeared once. The chain has TRBV30 and TRBJ2-1; D gene unclear. The V gene lost 4 bases and the J gene lost 0 bases, with 10 bases spanning the gap. The CDR3 covers 14 residues. Germline CDR1 GTSNPN, CDR2 SVGIG (reference sequence). DNA for the CDR3: TGTGCCTGGACCCGTCTCAGCTCCTACAATGAGCAGTTCTTC. The encoded protein is CAWTRLSSYNEQFF. Full variable domain (outside the CDR3, taken from reference TRBV30 and TRBJ2-1): SQTIHQWPATLVQPVGSPLSLECTVEGTSNPNLYWYRQAAGRGLQLLFYSVGIGQISSEVPQNLSASRPQDRQFILSSKKLLLSDSGFYLCAWTRLSSYNEQFFGPGTRLTVL.

About this clone itself: Germline and junction disagree at one end, which may indicate a read error. The rearrangement joins TRBV7-9 to TRBJ2-1; TRBD2 aligns across 7 bases. CDR1 is SEHNR and CDR2 is FQNEAQ in the germline V gene (reference sequence). This CDR3 spans 16 amino acids. As DNA, the CDR3 is TGTTCCAGCAGCTTAGCGCGGCTAGCGGACTACAATGAGCAGTTCTTC. It codes for CSSSLARLADYNEQFF.

This clone was picked up one time. This chain links TRBV7-9 with TRBJ2-1, with D perhaps matching TRBD2 (5 bases). The ends were cut back, 4 bases at V and 7 bases at J, with 20 bases in the middle. The CDR3 length is 16 residues. Germline values: CDR1 SEHNR, CDR2 FQNEAQ (reference sequence). The CDR3 DNA is TGTGCCAGCAGCTCAACCCTGGACCTAGCACGGAATGAGCAGTTCTTC. It yields the protein CASSSTLDLARNEQFF. The full variable domain, with the rest looked up from reference TRBV7-9 and TRBJ2-1, is DTGVSQNPRHKITKRGQNVTFRCDPISEHNRLYWYRQTLGQGPEFLTYFQNEAQLEKSRLLSDRFSAERPKGSFSTLEIQRTEQGDSAMYLCASSSTLDLARNEQFFGPGTRLTVL.

The chain links TRBV2 to TRBJ1-2; D is undetermined. Trimming took 5 bases from V and 3 from J, leaving 10 bases between them. Germline values: CDR1 SNHLY, CDR2 FYNNEI. CDR3 length equals 13 residues. CDR3 amino acids: CASSLQEDYGYTF. As DNA, the CDR3 is TGTGCCAGCAGTCTACAAGAGGACTATGGCTACACCTTC. The full variable domain, in which reference TRBV2 and TRBJ1-2 provide the parts outside the CDR3, is EPEVTQTPSHQVTQMGQEVILRCVPISNHLYFYWYRQILGQKVEFLVSFYNNEISEKSEIFDDQFSVERPDGSNFTLKIRSTKLEDSAMYFCASSLQEDYGYTFGSGTRLTVV.